The present T cell receptor beta chain was sequenced within a study of shared clonotypes between healthy human individuals. Clones were read by immunoSEQ multiplex PCR, and TCRdb kept only the in-frame ones, dropping some. The sample records over 2 million clones, around 93% being singletons. The TCR comes from a man aged 18 to 30 in good health. Some clones in this sample may be carry-over from other donors' samples. Sequencing input: naive CD4+ T cells from PBMCs. The subset denotes: CD45RA+ positively selected.

CDR3 bases: TGTGCCAGCACGCCAAGGACAGGGGGCGCGTCCGGGGAGCTGTTTTTT. Translation: CASTPRTGGASGELFF. The genes are TRBV2 and TRBJ2-2, with TRBD1 matching over 11 bases. The CDR3 contains 16 residues. Germline trimming cut 7 bases from V and 6 bases from J; bases unmatched to any gene: 10. Per the germline V gene, CDR1 is SNHLY and CDR2 is FYNNEI.